The sequence of this T cell receptor beta chain was determined in a study of shared clonotypes between healthy human individuals (dated by TCRdb to the early 2020s). As for the study more broadly: A couple of women and three men aged 18 to 49 years were included in the cohort. To estimate repertoire size and how much clonotype sharing occurs between individuals, the study deeply sequenced the blood TCR repertoires of roughly 5 healthy adults. Each donor's leukapheresis produced roughly between about 0.9 and 9.5 billion PBMCs. For each donor, three plates each were used for CD4 naive and CD4 memory, two plates were used for CD8 naive, and one plate was used for CD8 memory. To increase sequencing depth and limit assay-specific biases, TCR repertoire library preparation and sequencing were carried out by different laboratories using diverse techniques.

Overall study results and their limits: The small number of donors limited the genetic and exposure-history diversity represented. Pairwise subsampling led to the expectation that sequencing depth would affect the degree of clonotype sharing among donors. Larger estimated clonotype richness was generally found for naive subsets than for memory subsets. Higher generation probabilities were observed for clonotypes shared by all four sorted-subset donors than for non-shared clonotypes. Across four donors, 5% to 6% of naive CD4, roughly 3.5% of naive CD8, roughly 2.2% of memory CD4, and about 0.44% of memory CD8 clonotypes were shared. Rarefaction of sorted-subset datasets indicated incomplete sequencing despite the large sequencing depth. Sampling was restricted to blood, and TCR repertoires in tissue are likely to differ from TCR repertoires in blood.

The donors were healthy, HIV-negative adults with no recently reported acute infections or vaccinations. Every donor was a Caucasian adult residing in Nashville, Tennessee, USA. CD4+ T cells were enriched by magnetic negative selection; naive cells were then positively selected on CD45RA, and the negative fraction formed the memory subset. Blood was collected by leukapheresis, and PBMCs were isolated by Ficoll-Histopaque density gradient centrifugation and then cryopreserved in liquid nitrogen vapor phase. Purity and quantity of every magnetically sorted T cell population were checked by analytical flow cytometry. From each sorted fraction, genomic DNA was isolated and quantified by UV absorbance on a Nanodrop 2000c. TCR CDR3 regions were amplified from genomic DNA by multiplex PCR using the deep immunoSEQ assay. Extracted genomic DNA from each cell subset was distributed evenly across all wells of several immunoSEQ 96-well plates, and each plate was treated as a replicate. Each replicate PCR for sorted subsets received roughly 0.2 ug genomic DNA, equal to around 32,000 T cell genomes. Purified libraries were measured with a Qubit 3.0 fluorometer, size-checked on a Bioanalyzer 2100, and measured again with the KAPA Library Quantification kit. Every immunoSEQ 96-well plate was sequenced on a separate single-read 150-cycle Illumina NextSeq 550 flow cell. Under the source paper's analysis protocol: Because the immunoSEQ output included only junctional sequences and no quality scores, the filtering could not be the same as the filtering used for full-length reads. Sequences were annotated with PyIR, a Python wrapper for IgBLAST v1.9, using IMGT germline references to assign V/J genes and CDR3. Reads with weak V/J assignments (E-value above 1e-6), missing CDR3, stop codons, out-of-frame junctions, or ambiguous translated residues were removed. V3J clonotypes were defined as sequences sharing an identical inferred V gene, J gene, and CDR3 amino acid sequence. To compute the percentage overlap between repertoires, the number of shared unique clonotypes was divided by the size of the smaller repertoire. Three approaches were used to assess repertoire richness: RTK rarefaction, the Chao1 estimator, and Recon v2.1 estimates of unobserved clonotypes. Generation probabilities were computed with OLGA for all TCRbeta clonotypes obtained by the gDNA method from several donors. TCRdb provides this immuneACCESS table in a form limited to in-frame rearrangements. Some clones are lacking; in checked studies, under half of them reflect an unresolved V gene, and why the rest are absent is not known. V, J and clone size were drawn from that table, and D and trimming were deduced from the DNA. In this sample the table shows some 200,000 clones, 65% to 70% of which occur a single time. The ten largest clones capture around 9.3% of the sample.

With regard to this clone: Its antigen remains unidentified. The input lacks base qualities; no much larger clone sits a single base away.

From the cysteine up to the phenylalanine, the CDR3 has a length of 14 residues. Solely the CDR3 DNA is kept, with 42 bases framed from the first base. CDR1 and CDR2 are read off the germline V gene as SNHLY and FYNNEI. V lost 10 bases and J lost 6 bases, and the count of bases not matched to a germline gene is 14. Sequencing input: memory CD4+ T cells sorted from blood. The cell subset or site label on this specimen signifies: CD45RA-negative fraction. This TCR was sampled from a man aged 30 to 45 in good health. Here the chain combines TRBV2 and TRBJ2-7, with TRBD1 identical over 8 junction bases. The DNA sequence is given as TGTGCCACTCAAAGGGGGTCAGGGGGCCGCGAGCAGTACTTC. Translated, it gives CATQRGSGGREQYF.